This TCR beta chain was found in a study of OX40 agonist ivuxolimab in advanced cancers. Study-wide points: There was clonal expansion of CD4+ and CD8+ blood T cells by week 6 at 0.1 to 3.0 mg/kg. Expanded clones were, on average, more numerous among CD8+ T cells than CD4+.

Using immunoSEQ multiplex PCR, the repertoire was profiled, and TCRdb retains in-frame clones only, with some absent. This repertoire shows around 100,000 clones, around 94% found once; its top ten account for roughly 0.27%. On this clone: Antigen unknown.

The TCR comes from an adult with an advanced solid tumor such as melanoma, head and neck, liver or kidney cancer. Here the sequenced sample was CD4+ or CD8+ T cells sorted from blood, taken in a trial of the OX40 agonist ivuxolimab.

CDR3 loop: CASSDSGDYYNEQFF. The DNA of the CDR3 is TGTGCCAGCAGTGACTCGGGTGACTACTACAATGAGCAGTTCTTC. This chain uses TRBV6-4 with TRBJ2-1; D might be TRBD2 (5 bases). The CDR3 length is 15 residues. The V and J ends lost 0 bases and 3 bases respectively, with 9 bases between them. Per the germline V gene, CDR1 is MRHNA and CDR2 is SNTAGT.